This T cell receptor beta chain was retrieved from a study of technical replicates of blood from a handful of donors. Germline-derived CDR1 and CDR2 are SEHNR and FQNEAQ (reference sequence). This CDR3 is built from 16 residues. V trimming: 5 bases; J trimming: 0 bases; junction bases outside the gene matches: 8. Libraries were prepared by immunoSEQ multiplex PCR; TCRdb keeps only in-frame clonotypes and omits some of them. The table shows 80,000 to 100,000 clones, with 95% occurring only once. V usage is TRBV7-9 and J usage is TRBJ2-3; TRBD2 agrees at 7 bases. This clonotype was obtained from a human donor in good health. Sequencing was carried out using T cells isolated from PBMCs. The CDR3 here is CASSLRTSGSTDTQYF. DNA of the CDR3: TGTGCCAGCAGCCTTAGGACTAGTGGAAGCACAGATACGCAGTATTTT.